This TCR beta chain is from a study of long-term antiretroviral therapy in people with HIV. Overall study context: It was about a decade after the earliest samples that the 2015 immediate-ART recommendation appeared. Study-wide results and limits: Older ART regimens may have been in use when blood was drawn between the mid-2000s and the late 2010s. After ART, diversity increased yet remained lower than transplant donor controls.

From germline, CDR1 is MNHEY and CDR2 SMNVEV (reference sequence). V gave up 3 bases and J gave up 0 bases; unmatched junction bases: 20. This CDR3 comprises 22 residues. Run at survey level, the immunoSEQ assay was version v3.0. Libraries were prepared by immunoSEQ multiplex PCR; TCRdb keeps only in-frame clonotypes and omits some of them. The data hold 20,000 to 25,000 clones, with under 90% observed a single time. A remark on this clone: What it binds is not known.

V usage is TRBV27 and J usage is TRBJ1-3; 10 positions agree with TRBD1. The sequenced sample was unsorted PBMCs, obtained 0.1 years before starting antiretroviral therapy. The TCR was taken from a man in his forties or fifties with HIV. The CDR3 nucleotides read TGTGCCAGCAGTTTCCCCGCTAGCGTCTGGGACAGGGGTCCTCGCTCTGGAAACACCATATATTTT. This sequence encodes CASSFPASVWDRGPRSGNTIYF.